Sequencing of this TCR beta chain was carried out in a study of blood T cell repertoires in COVID-19. As processed by the authors: Scientists estimated how many nucleated cells there were by amplifying reference gene primers. Data came from immunoSEQ multiplex PCR; TCRdb stores just in-frame clones and leaves some out. V and J calls and clone size are as listed in that table; D and trimming were resolved from the DNA. The table lists roughly 200,000 clones, just under 90% of them singletons, with less than 1.5% in the top ten. This clone was detected only once. CDR1 SGHNT and CDR2 YYREEE come from the germline V gene (reference sequence). J lost 5 bases, V lost 4 bases, and 16 bases had no gene match. The CDR3 spans 18 residues.

This sequence originates from a young man who had recovered from COVID-19. This chain connects TRBV5-4 to TRBJ1-2, with 11 bases that match TRBD1. Sequenced material: PBMCs or T cells enriched from blood (not recorded which). CDR3 protein: CASSPPGTGGLASYGYTF. DNA for the CDR3: TGTGCCAGCAGCCCTCCCGGGACAGGGGGTCTAGCAAGTTATGGCTACACCTTC.